Sequencing of this T cell receptor beta chain was carried out in a study of neoadjuvant nivolumab and ipilimumab in lung cancer. Study conclusions and caveats: Pathologic regression was not significantly tied to TCR clonality.

Germline V gene data show CDR1 as SGHKS and CDR2 as YYEKEE (reference sequence). The CDR3 covers 17 residues. The trim removed 4 bases at V and 0 bases at J, leaving 9 bases unmatched. Clones were read by immunoSEQ multiplex PCR, and TCRdb kept only the in-frame ones, dropping some. The sample yields about 20,000 clones, 75% to 90% seen once. On this clone itself: Its target is unknown.

Source: peripheral blood, taken before neoadjuvant nivolumab, alone or with ipilimumab. The sequence derives from an adult with non-small cell lung cancer. This rearrangement joins TRBV5-5 to TRBJ2-4, with TRBD2 matching 8 bases. As DNA, the CDR3 is TGTGCCAGCAGCCCTTTATCGGGGGGGCTAGCCAAAAACATTCAGTACTTC. This sequence encodes CASSPLSGGLAKNIQYF.